This TCR beta chain was identified in a study of T cell repertoires in cytomegalovirus infection. Looking at the study overall: A matching HLA type, together with CMV infection, was signaled by public TCR beta signatures.

MiXCR was run by TCRdb on the reads, yielding one entry per CDR3 protein. The data hold around 310,000 distinct CDR3 sequences, with roughly a sixth observed a single time. Of note for this clonotype: What it recognizes is unknown.

Study-wide points: Dominant in the ex vivo response were TCR beta clonotypes restricted by HLA-C and specific for CMV. Frequencies of public TCR beta families were cumulated, and this identified carriers of CMV plus the relevant HLA.

Between the trimmed V and J ends, which lost 1 base and 5 bases, there was a span of 14 bases. This CDR3 is 14 amino acids long. Germline V gene lookup returns CDR1 DFQATT and CDR2 SNEGSKA (reference sequence). The chain joins TRBV20-1 to TRBJ1-1; D may be TRBD1 (5 bases). Sequences were obtained from PBMCs. This receptor was obtained from a human donor in good health (CMV status not recorded). Some clones in this sample may be carry-over from other donors' samples. The CDR3 DNA reads TGCAGTGCTAGAGTGGGTCAGGGTTGGACTGAAGCTTTCTTT. It translates to CSARVGQGWTEAFF.